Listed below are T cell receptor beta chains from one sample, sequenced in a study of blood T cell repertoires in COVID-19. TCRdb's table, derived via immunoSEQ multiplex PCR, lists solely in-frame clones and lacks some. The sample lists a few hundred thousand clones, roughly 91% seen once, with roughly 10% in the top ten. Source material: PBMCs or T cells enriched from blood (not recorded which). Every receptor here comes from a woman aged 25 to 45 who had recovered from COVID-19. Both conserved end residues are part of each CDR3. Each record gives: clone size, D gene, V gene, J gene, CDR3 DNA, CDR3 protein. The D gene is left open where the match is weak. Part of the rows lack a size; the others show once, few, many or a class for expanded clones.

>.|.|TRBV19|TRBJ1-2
TGTGCCAGTAGTATAGCAGAAACTAACTATGGCTACACCTTC
CASSIAETNYGYTF
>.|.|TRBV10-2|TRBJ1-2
TGCGCCAGCAGTGAGTCTCGGTCCTTCGTCGGGGGCTATGGCTACACCTTC
CASSESRSFVGGYGYTF
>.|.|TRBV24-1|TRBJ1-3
TGTGCCACCAGTGATTCTGACGGGACTGGAAACACCATATATTTT
CATSDSDGTGNTIYF
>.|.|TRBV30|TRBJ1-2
TGTGCCTGGAGTGGACAGGAGAGCAGCCTTTACTTCTATGGCTACACCTTC
CAWSGQESSLYFYGYTF
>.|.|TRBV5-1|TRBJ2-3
TGCGCCAGCAGCTTGGCTTCGGGACTGAGCACAGATACGCAGTATTTT
CASSLASGLSTDTQYF
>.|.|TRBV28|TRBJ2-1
TGTGCCAGCAGTGATAGCCTCTCCTACAATGAGCAGTTCTTC
CASSDSLSYNEQFF
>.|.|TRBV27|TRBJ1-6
TGTGCCAGCAGTTTATCGACAGGCGCCAGCTCCTATAATTCACCCCTCCACTTT
CASSLSTGASSYNSPLHF
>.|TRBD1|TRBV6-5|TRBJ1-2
TGTGCCAGCAGTTACGGGACAGAGGGCTACACCTTC
CASSYGTEGYTF
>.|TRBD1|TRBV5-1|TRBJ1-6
TGCGCCAGCAGCTCTCAGGGGGCGACTGATTCACCCCTCCACTTT
CASSSQGATDSPLHF
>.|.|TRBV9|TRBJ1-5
TGTGCCAGCAGCGTAGAAGGGGGAGTGGGTCAGCCCCAGCATTTT
CASSVEGGVGQPQHF
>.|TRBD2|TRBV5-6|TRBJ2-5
TGTGCCAGCAGCTGGGGACTAGCGGGAGGGAGAGAGACCCAGTACTTC
CASSWGLAGGRETQYF
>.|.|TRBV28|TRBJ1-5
TGTGCCAGCACGAGGGGGGGTGGCAATCAGCCCCAGCATTTT
CASTRGGGNQPQHF
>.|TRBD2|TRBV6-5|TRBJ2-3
TGTGCCAGCAGACAAATAGCGGGAGGGCCTCGAACGCAGTATTTT
CASRQIAGGPRTQYF
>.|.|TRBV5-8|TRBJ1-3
TGTGCCAGCACCTTTTCAAGAAACACCATATATTTT
CASTFSRNTIYF
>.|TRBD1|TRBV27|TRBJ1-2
TGTGCCAGCAGTTTCCTACGGACAGGGAACTATGGCTACACCTTC
CASSFLRTGNYGYTF
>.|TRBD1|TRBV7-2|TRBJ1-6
TGTGCCAGCAGCTATTGGACAGGGCGAAATTCACCCCTCCACTTT
CASSYWTGRNSPLHF
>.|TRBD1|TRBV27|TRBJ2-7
TGTGCCAGCGCGAAACAGGGGCCGGTCTACGAGCAGTACTTC
CASAKQGPVYEQYF
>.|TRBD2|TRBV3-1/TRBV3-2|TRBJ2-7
TGTGCCAGCAGCCAAGCTAAGGGACTAGCGGGAGTCTACTTC
CASSQAKGLAGVYF
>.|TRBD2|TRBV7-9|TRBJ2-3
TGTGCCAGCAGCTTAGCGCAGCGGGAGGATGGAGATACGCAGTATTTT
CASSLAQREDGDTQYF
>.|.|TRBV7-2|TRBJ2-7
TGTGCCAGCAGCTTAAAGGGGATCTCCTACGAGCAGTACTTC
CASSLKGISYEQYF
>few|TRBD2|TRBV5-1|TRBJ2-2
TGCGCCAGCAGCCCAGGACTAGCGGGAGGTACCGGGGAGCTGTTTTTT
CASSPGLAGGTGELFF
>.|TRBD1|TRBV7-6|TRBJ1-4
TGTGCCAGCAGCTTAGCACCGACAGGGGTAAATGAAAAACTGTTTTTT
CASSLAPTGVNEKLFF
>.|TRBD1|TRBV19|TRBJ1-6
TGTGCCAGTAGTGGACAGGGAACCGTCCCCCTCCACTTT
CASSGQGTVPLHF
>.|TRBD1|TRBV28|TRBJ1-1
TGTGCCAGCAGCCAGGGACAGGGGGCGATCACTGAAGCTTTCTTT
CASSQGQGAITEAFF
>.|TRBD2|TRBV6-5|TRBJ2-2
TGTGCCAGCAGTGACTCTGCGGGAGAGGCCGGGGAGCTGTTTTTT
CASSDSAGEAGELFF
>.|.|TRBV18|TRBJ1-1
TGTGCCAGCTCACCCTACAGGGAGGGAACTGAAGCTTTCTTT
CASSPYREGTEAFF
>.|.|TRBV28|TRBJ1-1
TGTGCCAGCACCATGGGGGGATTCGGAGCTTTCTTT
CASTMGGFGAFF
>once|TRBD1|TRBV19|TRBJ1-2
TGTGCCAGTAGTAAACACCGGGACAGGGAACGAAACTATGGCTACACCTTC
CASSKHRDRERNYGYTF
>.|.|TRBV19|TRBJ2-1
TGTGCCAGTACTAGCAGGAATGAGCAGTTCTTC
CASTSRNEQFF
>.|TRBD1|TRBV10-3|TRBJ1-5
TGTGCCATCAGTAACCCCGGACAGGGAGAGGGGCAGCCCCAGCATTTT
CAISNPGQGEGQPQHF
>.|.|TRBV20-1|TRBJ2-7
TGCAGTGCCAAGAAGATGCGCGAGCAGTACTTC
CSAKKMREQYF
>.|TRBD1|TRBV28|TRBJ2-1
TGTGCCATTCTAGCCGGGCAGGGGGCTGGGGATGAGCAGTTCTTC
CAILAGQGAGDEQFF
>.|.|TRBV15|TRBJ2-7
TGTGCCACCAGCAGAGAGGCGGACTCCTCCTACGAGCAGTACTTC
CATSREADSSYEQYF
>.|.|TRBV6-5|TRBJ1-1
TGTGCCAGCAGTTACTGGGCAGACAACACTGAAGCTTTCTTT
CASSYWADNTEAFF
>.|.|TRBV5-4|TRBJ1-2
TGTGCCAGCAGCTTGACACCCGACAGAACTATTGGCTACACCTTC
CASSLTPDRTIGYTF
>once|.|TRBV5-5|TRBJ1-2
TGTGCCAGCAGCTTGATGAGGGTCCTCTCAACAGCCTATGGCTACACCTTC
CASSLMRVLSTAYGYTF
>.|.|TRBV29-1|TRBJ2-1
TGCAGCGTTGAAGATCTTGCTAGTTTGTCCTACAATGAGCAGTTCTTC
CSVEDLASLSYNEQFF
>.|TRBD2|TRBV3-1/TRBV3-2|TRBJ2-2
TGTGCCAGCAGTTGGGCGGGGGGCTCAACCGGGGAGCTGTTTTTT
CASSWAGGSTGELFF
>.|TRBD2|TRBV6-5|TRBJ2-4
TGTGCCAGCAGCCCGGGACTAGAAGTACACATTCAGTACTTC
CASSPGLEVHIQYF
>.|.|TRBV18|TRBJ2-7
TGTGCCAGCTCACCGCAGGATTCCTACGAGCAGTACTTC
CASSPQDSYEQYF
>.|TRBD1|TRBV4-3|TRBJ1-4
TGCGCCAGCAGCCAATGGGGCAGGGGGATCTCCGAAAAACTGTTTTTT
CASSQWGRGISEKLFF
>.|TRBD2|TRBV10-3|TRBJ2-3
TGTGCCATCAGTGTTGCGGGAGGGAGCACAGATACGCAGTATTTT
CAISVAGGSTDTQYF
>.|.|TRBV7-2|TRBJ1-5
TGTGCCAGCAGCTTAGGAGGCGTTCGGCATCAGCCCCAGCATTTT
CASSLGGVRHQPQHF
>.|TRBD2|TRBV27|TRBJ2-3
TGTGCCAGCAGTTGGGAGGGCTCAGATACGCAGTATTTT
CASSWEGSDTQYF
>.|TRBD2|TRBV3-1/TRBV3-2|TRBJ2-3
TGTGCCAGCACCCAGAGACTAGCGGGAGGGCTAGGTACGCAGTATTTT
CASTQRLAGGLGTQYF
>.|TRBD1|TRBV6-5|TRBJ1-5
TGTGCCAGCAGGGACACAGGGGGGGTCCAGCCCCAGCATTTT
CASRDTGGVQPQHF
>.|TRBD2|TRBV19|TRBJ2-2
TGTGCCAGTAGACTCCAGTATGGGCGGGGGTCCGGGGAGCTGTTTTTT
CASRLQYGRGSGELFF
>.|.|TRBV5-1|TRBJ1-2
TGCGCCAGCAGCTGGGTTCTTAGCCGGGGAAACTATGGCTACACCTTC
CASSWVLSRGNYGYTF
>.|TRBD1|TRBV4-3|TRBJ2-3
TGCGCCAGCAGCCGTCGCTCGGGACAGGATACGCAGTATTTT
CASSRRSGQDTQYF
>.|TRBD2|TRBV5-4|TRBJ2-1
TGTGCCAGCAGCTTGGCCGTAGCGGGAGGTTGGAATGAGCAGTTCTTC
CASSLAVAGGWNEQFF
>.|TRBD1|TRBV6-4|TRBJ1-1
TGTGCCAGCAGTGAACAGGGGTCGGAAACTGAAGCTTTCTTT
CASSEQGSETEAFF
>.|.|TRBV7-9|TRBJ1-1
TGTGCCAGCAGCAAGACAGCGTACCAGAACACTGAAGCTTTCTTT
CASSKTAYQNTEAFF
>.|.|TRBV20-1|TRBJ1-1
TGCAGTGCTAGTGAACAGCAGAACACTGAAGCTTTCTTT
CSASEQQNTEAFF